The present T cell receptor beta chain was sequenced within a study of CD8 T cells in Susac syndrome. With V trimmed by 6 bases and J by 8 bases, 5 bases remained unmatched. The length of the CDR3 is 13 residues. Germline CDR1 is ENHRY and CDR2 is SYGVKD. Study-level points and caveats: CD4+ repertoires of Susac syndrome patients lacked detectable clonal expansion.

To note about this clonotype: The antigen remains undetermined.

Under recently defined diagnostic criteria, the patients with Susac syndrome qualified as having definite or probable disease. FACS was used to enrich TEMRA cells, whereas the CD8+ and CD4+ T cells were obtained by negative isolation. Roughly 0.5 to 1 ug RNA was reverse transcribed with random hexamers. Amplification of the TCR beta CDR3 was carried out by immunoSEQ multiplex PCR, which spanned a total of 54 Vbeta and 13 Jbeta segments. TCRdb reprocessed the immunoSEQ multiplex PCR reads via MiXCR and lists one record per CDR3 protein. The sample consists of more than 150,000 distinct CDR3 sequences, approximately 95% of them appearing once.

The TCR originated in a human donor with Susac syndrome. The sequenced material came from CD4+ T cells from PBMCs. The chain has TRBV10-3 and TRBJ2-1, with 9 bases identical to TRBD1. The chain's CDR3 is CAIRTGGVDEQFF. For the CDR3, the DNA is TGTGCCATCAGGACAGGGGGAGTCGATGAGCAGTTCTTC.